This T cell receptor beta chain was observed in a study of blood T cells in healthy people across ages (dated by TCRdb to about 2015). Looking at the study overall: In model experiments, template switching captured about one uniquely barcoded TCR beta cDNA molecule for every two T cells. Two additional independent replicas of 1 million unique cDNA reads from the same blood draw were analyzed for two donors (one aged 18 to 30 and one aged 80 or older). Donors were grouped into four age groups: young (average approximately 15 years), middle-aged (39), aged (around 56) and long-lived (just over 80). Age-related changes in TCR beta repertoire diversity were measured in the study by deep sequencing normalized with unique cDNA molecular identifiers. Broader findings and caveats from the paper: Because donor CMV infection status was unknown, age-related changes in expanded clonotypes were potentially confounded. Compared with the aged group, more naive CD4+ T cells, fewer expanded clones and increased TCR diversity were shown by the long-lived group, suggesting age selection. There was a strong correlation between observed TCR beta diversity and the percentage of naive T cells measured by flow cytometry. Observed TCR beta diversity per million T cells fell roughly linearly with age, and a significant reduction was already apparent by age around 40. Because profiling used bulk unsorted PBMCs, naive and antigen-experienced compartments could not be compared conclusively. Estimates of total diversity from one million sequenced T cells were regarded as lower bounds and underestimates.

This clonotype was detected many times. It has no known antigen specificity. Nothing much larger sits one base from this clone, and base qualities are not available. Donors were a few dozen systemically healthy Caucasian individuals from Russia aged roughly 6 to 95 years. Each donor gave ten milliliters of peripheral blood, drawn into EDTA-treated Vacutainer tubes. Ficoll-Paque density-gradient centrifugation was used to isolate PBMCs, with at least 7 million obtained per sample. Total RNA, at least 5 micrograms per sample, was extracted from PBMCs with Trizol reagent. The percentages of naive CD45RAhigh/CD27high T cells were determined by flow cytometry on a PBMC aliquot from every donor. V and J lose 2 bases and 5 bases, and a span of 9 bases separates them. Taken from cysteine to phenylalanine, the CDR3 has 13 residues. Here the CDR3 DNA is all that survives: 39 bases in frame from base 1. CDR1 and CDR2 (ENHRY, SYGVKD) derive from the germline V gene.

The library was generated by 5' RACE. Sequencing used an Illumina HiSeq 2500. A second PCR of about 6 to 11 cycles was performed with a sample-barcoded 5' primer and a J-beta primer mix. A unique molecular identifier was introduced onto each TCR beta cDNA molecule by a template-switch 5' adaptor carrying 12 random nucleotides. At least 2.5 million CDR3-containing paired-end reads were obtained from each sample. All of the RNA was converted into first-strand cDNA using the Mint cDNA synthesis kit, with a TRBC-specific oligonucleotide serving as the primer. All cDNA was treated with uracil-DNA glycosylase and then went through a first 18-cycle PCR with the universal primers M1SS and BC2_uni_R. In the source study's methods: Each sample was normalized by randomly selecting 1 million high-quality reads, each carrying a distinct molecular identifier. Instead of being binned into consensus sequences, reads with shared molecular identifiers were discarded. MiTCR, run with a Q25 quality threshold and the strictest error-elimination algorithm, handled CDR3 identification, clonotype clustering and error correction. A nonparametric unseen species model using Euler transformation provided a lower-bound estimate of total TCR beta diversity. The public reads were quality trimmed at Q25 with fastp and then assembled into clones with MiXCR by TCRdb, keeping productive beta chains. Here each entry gathers all rows of one CDR3 protein and keeps the most common genes and DNA. The V and J calls were determined by TCRdb, not by the authors. The sample profile shows 900,000 to 950,000 distinct CDR3 sequences; almost 30% of them were found once. The top ten clones comprise around 9.6% of the sample.

The same sample was also used in a study of T cells of mothers and their children. The second study, in turn, reports: Nine systemically healthy Caucasian individuals, comprising three mothers and their six children, were included as donors. cDNA synthesis used all of the extracted RNA, with roughly 1.6 ug of RNA in each 15 ul reaction. In the second PCR, the M1S primer added sample barcodes and 2-4 random nucleotides. Each mother yielded over 8.5 million TCR beta CDR3 reads and each child 3 million to 3.5 million reads. Thymic selection shapes the output of TCR recombination in a similar way in related and unrelated pairs, and inherited differences have a minor effect. Normalized repertoire overlap in related mother-child pairs was always slightly higher than in unrelated mother-child pairs, but the difference was never significant. No persistent microchimeric T cell clones were found, with a detection sensitivity of 85 to 100 clones per million clonotypes. Deep NGS was used in the study to compare the TCR beta repertoires of mothers and children and to look for features that separate related mother-child pairs from unrelated individuals. Mothers averaged about 37 +/- 4 years of age and children averaged about 10 +/- 4 years. Libraries were sequenced on Illumina HiSeq 2000 with 100+100 nt paired-end reads after adapter ligation with NEBNext reagents. Mother and child libraries were prepared a month apart and sequenced in separate runs to prevent cross-contamination. Between roughly 500,000 and 2,300,000 distinct TCR beta clonotypes were identified per donor. Naive TCR beta clonotypes were estimated from low-frequency clonotypes matched to each donor's FACS-determined naive share, without sorting.

Sequenced input: blood. The source is a woman aged 40-49 years in good health. Recombination linked TRBV10-3 to TRBJ2-5; a tentative D match to TRBD1 spans 5 bases. The nucleotide sequence reads as follows: TGTGCCATCAGTGAGGGGGCGCGCGAGACCCAGTACTTC. Translated, it gives CAISEGARETQYF.